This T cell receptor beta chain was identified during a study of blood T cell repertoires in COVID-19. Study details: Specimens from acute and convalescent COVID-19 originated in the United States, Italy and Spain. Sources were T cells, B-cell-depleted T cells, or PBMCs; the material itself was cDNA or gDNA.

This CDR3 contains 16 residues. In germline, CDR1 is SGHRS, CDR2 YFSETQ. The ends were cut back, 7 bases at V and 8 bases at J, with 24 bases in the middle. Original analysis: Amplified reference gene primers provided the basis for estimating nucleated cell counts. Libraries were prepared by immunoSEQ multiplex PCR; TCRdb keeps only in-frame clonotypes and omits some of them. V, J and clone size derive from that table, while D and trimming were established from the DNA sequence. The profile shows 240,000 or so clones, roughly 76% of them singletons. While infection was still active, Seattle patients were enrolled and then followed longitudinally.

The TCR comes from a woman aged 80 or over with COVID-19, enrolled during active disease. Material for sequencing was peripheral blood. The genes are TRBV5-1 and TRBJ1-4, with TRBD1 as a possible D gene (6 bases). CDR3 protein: CASHNPTGSQGEKLFF. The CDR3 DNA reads TGCGCCAGCCACAACCCCACAGGGTCGCAAGGAGAAAAACTGTTTTTT.